This T cell receptor beta chain is from a study of neurological immune-mediated disorders (dated by TCRdb to between 2018 and 2020). Looking at the study overall: Among the approximately 35 multiple sclerosis patients, relapsing-remitting MS was present in around 31 and secondary progressive MS was present in 3. Peripheral blood TCR-beta repertoires from HTLV-I-associated myelopathy (HAM/TSP) patients, multiple sclerosis patients and healthy controls were compared by UMI-based sequencing. Longitudinal samples, technical triplicates and paired sorted CD4+ and CD8+ T-cell subsets, alongside PBMC samples, were included among the roughly 98 TCR-beta libraries. The cohort included 60 to 75 subjects: around 15 with HAM/TSP, some 35 with multiple sclerosis, and approximately 20 healthy controls. Broad study findings and their caveats: In phylogenetic analysis, the repertoires of 18 of 34 MS patients grouped into a cluster of related CDR3 sequences, which suggests a possible signature at the repertoire level. No association of the MS cluster with clinical or MRI features was observed, and the need for larger cohorts was stated by the authors. TCR clonal expansion was greatest in HAM/TSP patients and smallest in MS patients, who ranked below even healthy controls. No identical CDR3 amino acid sequences were shared among expanded clones across subjects, suggesting private TCR-beta repertoires in all groups.

CDR1 and CDR2, per the germline V gene, are SGHRS and YFSETQ. The cysteine opens and the phenylalanine closes a CDR3 of 12 amino acids. Only the CDR3 DNA stays, 36 bases, in frame from base 1. For unsorted PBMC libraries, 2 million PBMCs were used after storage in RNAlater at -80 degrees C until RNA extraction. The multiple sclerosis patients were enrolled in a US clinical protocol that used magnetic resonance imaging to evaluate disease progression. PBMCs were separated from peripheral blood using Ficoll-Hypaque density gradient centrifugation and then cryopreserved in liquid nitrogen. cDNA was synthesized by template-switch 5'RACE using a primer carrying a 10-nucleotide random unique molecular identifier by which each TCR transcript was tagged. Every sequencing run covered 15-18 subjects and yielded more than 180 million TCR-beta sequences. The RNeasy kit was used to extract total RNA. TCR-beta VDJ regions were amplified with primers for the TCR constant region and the 5'RACE anchor, using the KAPA Real-time Library Amplification kit. Sample indexes and Illumina adaptors were added in a first PCR, and a second PCR then increased library yield. The roughly 650 bp TCR product was size-selected on a 2% E-gel SizeSelection system after Ampure bead purification. Before pooling, library quality was checked on a Bioanalyzer, concentration was measured with Qubit, and libraries were quantified with the Kapa Library Quantification kit. An Illumina HiSeq 2500 sequenced the libraries paired-end 2 x 150 bp. To increase sequence diversity, about 25-31% phiX was spiked into each library pool. Concerning the study's data processing: Quality-filtered reads were processed with the UMI-based MiGEC pipeline, and over 90% of raw TCR sequences were removed by the MiGEC pipeline during error correction. VDJ genes were aligned to IMGT germline references, and clonotypes were defined by unique CDR3 amino acid sequence plus V-J genes. Clonal expansion, Shannon diversity, and CDR3 relatedness (CalcPairwiseDistances, ClusterSamples) were evaluated with VDJtools, and phylogenetic trees were built with CLCbio workbench. Using coefficient-of-variation modelling across technical triplicates, the study counted a clone as expanded if it had at least 8 unique UMIs. TCRdb reworked the public reads: Q25 trimming with fastp, MiXCR clone assembly, productive beta chains retained. CDR3 protein duplicates are merged, each entry listing the most common genes and DNA. Here the V and J calls rest on TCRdb's processing, not on the authors' analysis. The table for this sample lists more than 40,000 distinct CDR3 sequences; under 3.5% of them were counted only once. The ten biggest clones cover roughly 15% of the sample.

This clonotype was detected only a few times. Its antigen is unknown. A single base separates this from a much larger clone, so it may be a read error. This clonotype was obtained from a woman aged 45-65 years with multiple sclerosis. This receptor chain uses TRBV5-1 and TRBJ1-1; a tentative D call is TRBD1 (5 bases match). Sequencing used PBMCs. The bases are TGCGACAGCAGCGTGGGCTGGGGGGAAGCTTTCTTT. Translation gives CDSSVGWGEAFF.